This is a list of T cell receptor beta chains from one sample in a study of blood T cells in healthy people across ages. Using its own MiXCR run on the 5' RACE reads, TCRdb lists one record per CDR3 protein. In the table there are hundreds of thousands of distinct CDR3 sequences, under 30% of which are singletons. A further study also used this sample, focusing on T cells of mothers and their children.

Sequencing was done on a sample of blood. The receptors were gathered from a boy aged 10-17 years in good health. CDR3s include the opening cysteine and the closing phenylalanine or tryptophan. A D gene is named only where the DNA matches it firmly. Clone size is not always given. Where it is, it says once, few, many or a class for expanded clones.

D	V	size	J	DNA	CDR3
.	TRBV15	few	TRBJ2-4	TGTGCCACCCAACCGGGACTAGCCAAAAACATTCAGTACTTC	CATQPGLAKNIQYF
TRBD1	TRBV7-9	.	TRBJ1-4	TGTGCCAGCAGCTTAAAAGTCGTAGAGGACAGGGCTAATGAAAAACTGTTTTTT	CASSLKVVEDRANEKLFF
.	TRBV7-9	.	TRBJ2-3	TGTGCCAGCAGCTTCGGCAGCGGCACAGATACGCAGTATTTT	CASSFGSGTDTQYF
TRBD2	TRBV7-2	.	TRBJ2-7	TGTGCCAGCAGCCCCCCTAGCGGGAGGGCCGTTTACGAGCAGTACTTC	CASSPPSGRAVYEQYF
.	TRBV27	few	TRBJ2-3	TGTGCCAGCAGTTTTATATCCGGGGGCGGGGATACGCAGTATTTT	CASSFISGGGDTQYF
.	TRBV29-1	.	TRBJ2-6	TGCAGCGTTGGGTCCTCTGGGGCCAACGTCCTGACTTTC	CSVGSSGANVLTF
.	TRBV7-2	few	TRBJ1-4	TGTGCCAGCAGACCCACAGGGACTAATGAAAAACTGTTTTTT	CASRPTGTNEKLFF
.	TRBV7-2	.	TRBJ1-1	TGTGCCAGCAGCGGGCGGATCGGGGGATCGATGGAAGCTTTCTTT	CASSGRIGGSMEAFF
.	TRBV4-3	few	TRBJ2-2	TGCGCCAGCAGCCAAGATGGGCAGGGGGGGACCGGGGAGCTGTTTTTT	CASSQDGQGGTGELFF
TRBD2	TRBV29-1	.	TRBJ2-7	TGCAGCGTTTATACCCCGGGAGGGAGCCCGACCGAGCAGTACTTC	CSVYTPGGSPTEQYF
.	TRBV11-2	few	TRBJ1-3	TGTGCCAGCAGCCAAGGGGTCTACGGAAACACCATATATTTT	CASSQGVYGNTIYF
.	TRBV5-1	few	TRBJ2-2	TGCGCCAGCAGAAATGGGGTGATTTGGGACACCGGGGAGCTGTTTTTT	CASRNGVIWDTGELFF
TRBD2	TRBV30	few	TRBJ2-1	TGTGCCGGTACCTTAGCGGGGGGCCACGAGGAGCAGTTCTTC	CAGTLAGGHEEQFF
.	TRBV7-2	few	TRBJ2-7	TGTGCCAGCAGCTCCCCCAACAGGCCGTACGAGCAGTACTTC	CASSSPNRPYEQYF
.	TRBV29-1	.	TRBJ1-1	TGCAGCGTTAAGGGAAGGGCGAACACTGAAGCTTCCTTT	CSVKGRANTEASF
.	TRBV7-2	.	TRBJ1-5	TGTGCCAGCAGCTTAGCAGACCATAGCAATCAGCCCCAGCATTTT	CASSLADHSNQPQHF
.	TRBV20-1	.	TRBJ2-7	TGCAGTGCTATTAATTACATGAGCTCCTACGAGCAGTACTTC	CSAINYMSSYEQYF
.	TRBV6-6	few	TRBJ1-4	TGTGCCAGCAGTTTCCGGGACCCTTCACGTGAAAAACTGTTTTTT	CASSFRDPSREKLFF
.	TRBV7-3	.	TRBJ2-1	TGTGCCAGCAGTCAGATAGGACACTCCGGGGGCGATGAGCAGTTCTTC	CASSQIGHSGGDEQFF
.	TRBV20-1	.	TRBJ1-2	TGCAGTGCCATCCCCCCGGGACAAAACTATGGCTACACCTTC	CSAIPPGQNYGYTF
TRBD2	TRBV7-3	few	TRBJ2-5	TGTGCCAGCAGCGATATAGCGGGAGGGCCGGTCGAGACCCAGTACTTC	CASSDIAGGPVETQYF
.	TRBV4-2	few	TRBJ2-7	TGTGCCAGCAGCCAAACCGAAACCTACGAGCAGTACTTC	CASSQTETYEQYF
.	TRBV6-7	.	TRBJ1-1	TGTGCCAGCAGTTACTCGAGGGCCGGGGAAAAGGACACTGAAGCTTTCTTT	CASSYSRAGEKDTEAFF
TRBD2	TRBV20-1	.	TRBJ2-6	TGCAGTGCCCAAGGGACTAGCGGGACGACTGGGGCCAACGTCCTGACTTTC	CSAQGTSGTTGANVLTF
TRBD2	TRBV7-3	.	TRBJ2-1	TGTGCCAGCAGCTTAGCGGGGCGGGAGGCCAATGAGCAGTTCTTC	CASSLAGREANEQFF
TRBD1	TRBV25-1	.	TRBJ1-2	TGTGCCAGCAGTGCCCTCATCGGAGCAGGGGGGGGCTACACCTTC	CASSALIGAGGGYTF
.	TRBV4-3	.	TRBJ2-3	TGCGCCGGCAGCCAAGGGCAACATCTGGCAGATACGCAGTATTTT	CAGSQGQHLADTQYF
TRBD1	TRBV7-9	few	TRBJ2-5	TGTGCCAGCAGTCACGGACAGGGAATCCAAGAGACCCAGTACTTC	CASSHGQGIQETQYF
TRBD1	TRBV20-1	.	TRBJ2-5	TGCAGTGCAAGGACAGGGGGGCGAGAGACCCAGTACTTC	CSARTGGRETQYF
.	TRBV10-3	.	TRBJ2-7	TGTGCCATCAGTGGTTCTAGGACGAGCTCCTACGAGCAGTACTTC	CAISGSRTSSYEQYF
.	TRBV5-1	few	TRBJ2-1	TGCGCCAGCAGCTTGGCCGACACGTTAAACGGTGAGCAGTTCTTC	CASSLADTLNGEQFF
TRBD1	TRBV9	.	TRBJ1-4	TGTGCCAGCAGCGTATGCCGGGACAGAGGGCCCGAAAAACTGTTTTTT	CASSVCRDRGPEKLFF
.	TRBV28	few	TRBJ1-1	TGTGCCAGCATTCTTACGACAGGTTCGGACACTGAAGCTTTCTTT	CASILTTGSDTEAFF
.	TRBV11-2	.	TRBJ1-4	TGTGCCAGCAGCTTGGGCCCAGCCTATAATGAAAAACTGTTTTTT	CASSLGPAYNEKLFF
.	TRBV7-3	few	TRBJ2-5	TGTGCCAGCAGCCGGGACAATGGCGAGGCCCAGTACTTC	CASSRDNGEAQYF
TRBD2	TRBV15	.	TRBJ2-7	TGTGCCACCAGCAACGGGGCAGGGCTAGCGGGGGCTAGCTCCTACGAGCAGTACTTC	CATSNGAGLAGASSYEQYF
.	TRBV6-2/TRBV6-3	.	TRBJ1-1	TGTGCCAGCAAGTTGGGCAGCACTGAAGCTTTCTTT	CASKLGSTEAFF
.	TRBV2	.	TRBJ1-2	TGTGCCAGCAGACCGGGAAAAGGCTATGGCTACACCTTC	CASRPGKGYGYTF
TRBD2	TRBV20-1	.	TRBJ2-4	TGCAGTGCTAGAGATAGCCTAGCGGGCAACATTCAGTACTTC	CSARDSLAGNIQYF
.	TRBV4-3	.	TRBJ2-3	TGCGCCAGCAGCCAATTACGGGAAAACACAGATACGCAGTATTTT	CASSQLRENTDTQYF
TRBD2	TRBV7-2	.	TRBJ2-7	TGTGCCAGCAGCTACCGACTAGCGGGAGGGCTAACCTACGAGCAGTACTTC	CASSYRLAGGLTYEQYF
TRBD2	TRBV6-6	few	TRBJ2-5	TGTGCCAGCAGTTCCCAGCTCGGGGGGACTCAAGAGACCCAGTACTTC	CASSSQLGGTQETQYF
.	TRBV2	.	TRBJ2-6	TGTGCCAGCAGTGAATTCTCTGGGGCCAACGTCCTGACTTTC	CASSEFSGANVLTF